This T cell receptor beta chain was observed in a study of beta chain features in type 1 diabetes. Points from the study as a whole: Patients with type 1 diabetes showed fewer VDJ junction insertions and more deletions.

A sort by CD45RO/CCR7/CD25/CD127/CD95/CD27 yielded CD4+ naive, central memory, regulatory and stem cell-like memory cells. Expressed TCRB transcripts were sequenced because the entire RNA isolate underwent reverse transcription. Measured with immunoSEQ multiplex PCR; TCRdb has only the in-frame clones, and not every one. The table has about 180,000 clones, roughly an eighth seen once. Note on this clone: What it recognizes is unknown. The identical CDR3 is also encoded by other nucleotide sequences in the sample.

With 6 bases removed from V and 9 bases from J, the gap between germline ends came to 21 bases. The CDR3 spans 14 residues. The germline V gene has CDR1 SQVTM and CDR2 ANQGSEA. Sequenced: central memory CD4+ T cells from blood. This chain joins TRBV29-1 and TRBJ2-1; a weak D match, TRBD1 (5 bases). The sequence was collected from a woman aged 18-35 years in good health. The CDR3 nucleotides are TGCAGCGTCCCAGATGGATCTGCTAGGGGTGAGCAGTTCTTC. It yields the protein CSVPDGSARGEQFF.